These T cell receptor beta chains were read from a single sample in a study of CD8 T cells in ankylosing spondylitis. From the 5' RACE reads, TCRdb called clonotypes with MiXCR, one entry per CDR3 protein. The sample records more than 650,000 distinct CDR3 sequences, about an eighth being singletons. Sequenced material: blood, either unsorted or a sorted T cell fraction (not recorded which). These receptors all come from a male donor with ankylosing spondylitis. Both conserved end residues are part of each CDR3. Each record gives: V gene, J gene, clone size, D gene, CDR3 protein, CDR3 DNA. The D gene is left open where the match is weak. The listing skips clone size in some rows; elsewhere it reads once, few, many or a size class.

v_gene: TRBV11-1; j_gene: TRBJ1-2; abundance: .; d_gene: TRBD1; CDR3aa: CASSPTRGSPTF; CDR3nt: TGTGCCAGCAGCCCCACCAGGGGGTCTCCCACCTTC
v_gene: TRBV27; j_gene: TRBJ2-5; abundance: .; d_gene: TRBD2; CDR3aa: CASSSSPLAGGHKTQYF; CDR3nt: TGTGCCAGCAGTTCCTCCCCACTAGCGGGAGGGCACAAGACCCAGTACTTC
v_gene: TRBV6-5; j_gene: TRBJ1-3; abundance: few; d_gene: .; CDR3aa: CASSWGGPSGNTIYF; CDR3nt: TGTGCCAGCAGTTGGGGGGGCCCCTCTGGAAACACCATATATTTT
v_gene: TRBV20-1; j_gene: TRBJ1-1; abundance: many; d_gene: TRBD1; CDR3aa: CSASPGGTEAFF; CDR3nt: TGCAGTGCTAGTCCAGGGGGGACTGAAGCTTTCTTT
v_gene: TRBV10-3; j_gene: TRBJ2-1; abundance: few; d_gene: TRBD2; CDR3aa: CAISERGGRYNEQFF; CDR3nt: TGTGCCATCAGTGAGCGGGGGGGGCGATACAATGAGCAGTTCTTC
v_gene: TRBV6-1; j_gene: TRBJ2-1; abundance: few; d_gene: .; CDR3aa: CASSEVAVSYNEQFF; CDR3nt: TGTGCCAGCAGTGAAGTAGCGGTCTCCTACAATGAGCAGTTCTTC
v_gene: TRBV5-1; j_gene: TRBJ2-2; abundance: few; d_gene: .; CDR3aa: CASMNTGELFF; CDR3nt: TGCGCCAGCATGAACACCGGGGAGCTGTTTTTT
v_gene: TRBV7-2; j_gene: TRBJ2-1; abundance: few; d_gene: .; CDR3aa: CASSWPWGEQFF; CDR3nt: TGTGCCAGCAGCTGGCCCTGGGGTGAGCAGTTCTTC
v_gene: TRBV10-1; j_gene: TRBJ2-1; abundance: .; d_gene: .; CDR3aa: CASSESNKQFF; CDR3nt: TGCGCCAGCAGTGAGTCGAATAAGCAGTTCTTC
v_gene: TRBV2; j_gene: TRBJ2-4; abundance: few; d_gene: .; CDR3aa: CASSEESKNIQYF; CDR3nt: TGTGCCAGCAGTGAAGAAAGCAAAAACATTCAGTACTTC
v_gene: TRBV4-3; j_gene: TRBJ2-5; abundance: few; d_gene: .; CDR3aa: CASSQDLGRWGETQYF; CDR3nt: TGCGCCAGCAGCCAAGATTTAGGGCGTTGGGGAGAGACCCAGTACTTC
v_gene: TRBV20-1; j_gene: TRBJ1-5; abundance: many; d_gene: TRBD1; CDR3aa: CSARGQSNQPQHF; CDR3nt: TGCAGTGCTAGGGGACAGAGCAATCAGCCCCAGCATTTT
v_gene: TRBV6-1; j_gene: TRBJ1-4; abundance: .; d_gene: .; CDR3aa: CASSEADYEKLFF; CDR3nt: TGTGCCAGCAGTGAAGCGGATTATGAAAAACTGTTTTTT
v_gene: TRBV6-1; j_gene: TRBJ1-1; abundance: .; d_gene: TRBD1; CDR3aa: CASRRQGFNTEAFF; CDR3nt: TGTGCCAGTCGACGACAGGGCTTCAACACTGAAGCTTTCTTT
v_gene: TRBV11-3; j_gene: TRBJ2-7; abundance: .; d_gene: .; CDR3aa: CASSLDSYSSYEQYF; CDR3nt: TGTGCCAGCAGCTTAGACAGCTATAGCTCCTACGAGCAGTACTTC
v_gene: TRBV20-1; j_gene: TRBJ1-1; abundance: few; d_gene: .; CDR3aa: CSASAGRTEAFF; CDR3nt: TGCAGTGCTAGCGCAGGGAGGACTGAAGCTTTCTTT
v_gene: TRBV5-1; j_gene: TRBJ1-6; abundance: .; d_gene: .; CDR3aa: CASSLRSGNSPLHF; CDR3nt: TGCGCCAGCAGCTTAAGGAGCGGAAATTCACCCCTCCACTTT
v_gene: TRBV4-2; j_gene: TRBJ1-2; abundance: .; d_gene: .; CDR3aa: CASSQDGTDNYGYTF; CDR3nt: TGTGCCAGCAGCCAAGATGGGACGGATAACTATGGCTACACCTTC
v_gene: TRBV7-2; j_gene: TRBJ2-1; abundance: many; d_gene: TRBD2; CDR3aa: CASTTDGGDDEQFF; CDR3nt: TGTGCCAGCACCACGGACGGGGGGGACGATGAGCAGTTCTTC
v_gene: TRBV12-3/TRBV12-4; j_gene: TRBJ2-1; abundance: .; d_gene: .; CDR3aa: CASSSLTGADNEQFF; CDR3nt: TGTGCCAGCAGTTCGTTAACGGGGGCCGACAATGAGCAGTTCTTC
v_gene: TRBV20-1; j_gene: TRBJ1-6; abundance: few; d_gene: .; CDR3aa: CSAVASESSPLHF; CDR3nt: TGCAGTGCTGTAGCGAGCGAGAGTTCACCCCTCCACTTT
v_gene: TRBV11-3; j_gene: TRBJ2-7; abundance: .; d_gene: .; CDR3aa: CASSPSALREYEQYF; CDR3nt: TGTGCCAGCAGCCCTTCGGCGTTAAGGGAGTACGAGCAGTACTTC
v_gene: TRBV27; j_gene: TRBJ2-2; abundance: .; d_gene: .; CDR3aa: CASRGWGSGELFF; CDR3nt: TGTGCCAGCAGGGGTTGGGGAAGCGGGGAGCTGTTTTTT
v_gene: TRBV11-2; j_gene: TRBJ2-5; abundance: .; d_gene: .; CDR3aa: CASSPRGSVGETQYF; CDR3nt: TGTGCCAGCAGCCCTCGGGGGAGTGTGGGAGAGACCCAGTACTTC
v_gene: TRBV5-4; j_gene: TRBJ2-3; abundance: .; d_gene: .; CDR3aa: CASSFPRGVTQYF; CDR3nt: TGTGCCAGCAGCTTCCCGCGTGGAGTTACGCAGTATTTT
v_gene: TRBV9; j_gene: TRBJ1-2; abundance: few; d_gene: .; CDR3aa: CASSVASTSFSSGYTF; CDR3nt: TGTGCCAGCAGCGTAGCTAGTACCTCTTTCTCCTCTGGCTACACCTTC
v_gene: TRBV20-1; j_gene: TRBJ2-3; abundance: .; d_gene: TRBD1; CDR3aa: CSARAPPHRGADTQYF; CDR3nt: TGCAGTGCTAGAGCTCCTCCGCACAGGGGGGCAGATACGCAGTATTTT
v_gene: TRBV20-1; j_gene: TRBJ1-3; abundance: many; d_gene: .; CDR3aa: CSARRPSASTGNTIYF; CDR3nt: TGCAGTGCTAGGCGCCCCTCAGCCTCGACCGGAAACACCATATATTTT
v_gene: TRBV20-1; j_gene: TRBJ1-3; abundance: .; d_gene: .; CDR3aa: CSARRAAYSGNTIYF; CDR3nt: TGCAGTGCTAGAAGGGCGGCCTACTCTGGAAACACCATATATTTT
v_gene: TRBV2; j_gene: TRBJ2-4; abundance: few; d_gene: TRBD1; CDR3aa: CASSEALRGQGEAKNIQYF; CDR3nt: TGTGCCAGCAGTGAAGCGCTTAGGGGACAGGGAGAGGCCAAAAACATTCAGTACTTC
v_gene: TRBV7-2; j_gene: TRBJ2-7; abundance: many; d_gene: .; CDR3aa: CASSKSYEQYF; CDR3nt: TGTGCCAGCAGCAAAAGCTACGAGCAGTACTTC
v_gene: TRBV4-3; j_gene: TRBJ1-6; abundance: .; d_gene: .; CDR3aa: CASSQDLSSSYNSPLHF; CDR3nt: TGCGCCAGCAGCCAAGATCTTTCCAGCTCCTATAATTCACCCCTCCACTTT
v_gene: TRBV29-1; j_gene: TRBJ1-5; abundance: many; d_gene: .; CDR3aa: CSVGQSNQPQHF; CDR3nt: TGCAGCGTAGGACAGTCAAATCAGCCCCAGCATTTT
v_gene: TRBV7-2; j_gene: TRBJ1-2; abundance: many; d_gene: .; CDR3aa: CASSLGWGLDYGYTF; CDR3nt: TGTGCCAGCAGCTTAGGATGGGGGCTAGACTATGGCTACACCTTC
v_gene: TRBV20-1; j_gene: TRBJ2-3; abundance: few; d_gene: TRBD2; CDR3aa: CSAPGSAGGPDTQYF; CDR3nt: TGCAGTGCCCCGGGGTCGGCGGGAGGCCCAGATACGCAGTATTTT
v_gene: TRBV7-2; j_gene: TRBJ1-1; abundance: many; d_gene: .; CDR3aa: CASRLSVNTEAFF; CDR3nt: TGTGCCAGCCGTCTGAGCGTGAACACTGAAGCTTTCTTT
v_gene: TRBV24-1; j_gene: TRBJ1-5; abundance: few; d_gene: .; CDR3aa: CATSGGYSNQPQHF; CDR3nt: TGTGCCACCAGTGGGGGTTATAGCAATCAGCCCCAGCATTTT
v_gene: TRBV21-1; j_gene: TRBJ2-5; abundance: few; d_gene: .; CDR3aa: CASTYRVGTPLRTQETQYF; CDR3nt: TGTGCCAGCACCTACCGCGTCGGGACACCCCTAAGGACGCAAGAGACCCAGTACTTC
v_gene: TRBV6-6; j_gene: TRBJ2-7; abundance: .; d_gene: .; CDR3aa: CAGGDTTYEQYF; CDR3nt: TGTGCCGGTGGGGACACCACCTACGAGCAGTACTTC
v_gene: TRBV3-1; j_gene: TRBJ2-1; abundance: .; d_gene: .; CDR3aa: CASSPRGSSDEQFF; CDR3nt: TGTGCCAGCAGCCCTAGGGGGAGTTCGGATGAGCAGTTCTTC
v_gene: TRBV20-1; j_gene: TRBJ1-1; abundance: few; d_gene: .; CDR3aa: CSLSQGFTEAFF; CDR3nt: TGCAGCCTTAGCCAGGGGTTCACTGAAGCTTTCTTT
v_gene: TRBV7-9; j_gene: TRBJ2-2; abundance: few; d_gene: .; CDR3aa: CARAGSNTGELFF; CDR3nt: TGTGCCAGAGCCGGTTCGAACACCGGGGAGCTGTTTTTT
v_gene: TRBV20-1; j_gene: TRBJ2-7; abundance: .; d_gene: TRBD2; CDR3aa: CSAAGGSSYEQYF; CDR3nt: TGCAGTGCCGCTGGCGGGAGCTCCTACGAGCAGTACTTC